These 24 T cell receptor beta chains share one sample of origin, sequenced in a study of T cell responses to AZD1222 COVID-19 vaccine. Clones were sequenced by immunoSEQ multiplex PCR, and TCRdb holds only the in-frame ones, with some missing. The sample yields 60,000 to 75,000 clones, 65% to 90% seen once. The specimen comprised peripheral blood, sampled on day 0 of AZD1222 vaccination. These receptors all stem from an adult in good health.

V gene TRBV2 combines with J gene TRBJ1-2; D possibly corresponds to TRBD1 (5 bases). This CDR3 is built from 12 residues. With 2 bases removed from V and 7 bases from J, the gap between germline ends came to 8 bases. In germline, CDR1 is SNHLY, CDR2 FYNNEI. The CDR3 loop is CASSENGGGYTF. In DNA, the CDR3 is TGTGCCAGCAGTGAAAACGGGGGTGGCTACACCTTC.

V gene TRBV4-1 combines with J gene TRBJ2-3; 9 nucleotides agree with TRBD2. V gave up 0 bases and J gave up 4 bases; unmatched junction bases: 8. Germline V gene sequence: CDR1 MGHRA, CDR2 YSYEKL. The CDR3 spans 17 residues. CDR3 bases: TGCGCCAGCAGCCAAGATGGGGCGGGGGGGCGGTCAGATACGCAGTATTTT. Its protein product is CASSQDGAGGRSDTQYF.

V gene TRBV11-2 combines with J gene TRBJ1-4; D gene ambiguous. Germline values: CDR1 SGHAT, CDR2 FQNNGV. This CDR3 comprises 14 residues. Trimming removed 2 bases from V and 8 bases from J, with 12 bases in between. The CDR3 region is CASSLMRGSEKLFF. In DNA form, the CDR3 reads TGTGCCAGCAGCTTAATGAGAGGGTCCGAAAAACTGTTTTTT. Using reference TRBV11-2 and TRBJ1-4 for the parts outside the CDR3, the full variable domain is EAGVAQSPRYKIIEKRQSVAFWCNPISGHATLYWYQQILGQGPKLLIQFQNNGVVDDSQLPKDRFSAERLKGVDSTLKIQPAKLEDSAVYLCASSLMRGSEKLFFGSGTQLSVL.

The V call is TRBV4-1, the J call TRBJ2-7; D gene unclear. Deletions cut 0 bases from V and 5 bases from J, with 11 bases between. This CDR3 contains 14 residues. Looked up from germline, CDR1 is MGHRA and CDR2 is YSYEKL. The CDR3 protein is CASSQDGSRHEQYF. CDR3 sequence (DNA): TGCGCCAGCAGCCAAGATGGGTCCCGTCACGAGCAGTACTTC.

The chain employs TRBV9 and TRBJ1-2; the D is unclear. Between the trimmed V and J ends, which lost 4 bases and 7 bases, there was a span of 17 bases. CDR1 and CDR2 from the germline V gene are SGDLS and YYNGEE. The CDR3 consists of 14 residues. The CDR3 nucleotides read TGTGCCAGCAGCTCTTCCCGTTTAGGTCTTGGCTACACCTTC. This encodes CASSSSRLGLGYTF.

CDR3 DNA: TGTGCCAGCAGCCGGACCGGGGGGGCCGGCACAGATACGCAGTATTTT. Residues: CASSRTGGAGTDTQYF. The gene calls are TRBV14 and TRBJ2-3, with 8 bases aligning to TRBD2. Looked up from germline, CDR1 is SGHDN and CDR2 is FVKESK. The CDR3 totals 16 residues. V lost 4 bases and J lost 1; bases outside the gene matches: 7.

A note on this clone: One junction end disagrees with the germline gene, perhaps due to a read error. This chain uses TRBV7-7 with TRBJ1-3, with D possibly TRBD1 on 5 matching bases. Per the germline V gene, CDR1 is SSHAT and CDR2 is FNYEAQ (reference sequence). This CDR3 is 14 amino acids long. CDR3 DNA sequence: TGTGCTAGCAGCTTAGCGGGGGCTGGAAACACCATATATTTT. Translated, it gives CASSLAGAGNTIYF.

V and J are TRBV15 and TRBJ2-5; tentative D call: TRBD1 (5 bases). Germline CDR1 reads LNHNV; CDR2 reads YYDKDF (reference sequence). The ends were cut back, 1 base at V and 5 bases at J, with 17 bases in the middle. The CDR3 has 16 amino acids. The DNA of the CDR3 is TGTGCCACCAGCAGAGGGTTTGGGGCAGGCGAGGAGACCCAGTACTTC. Protein sequence: CATSRGFGAGEETQYF.

The chain combines TRBV28 with TRBJ2-7, with TRBD1 matching 9 bases. Germline CDR1 MDHEN, CDR2 SYDVKM. The J segment lost 5 bases and the V segment lost 5 bases, leaving 4 bases of the junction unmatched. This CDR3 region has 13 residues. CDR3 sequence: CASSITGGDEQYF. CDR3 coding DNA: TGTGCCAGCAGTATTACAGGGGGCGACGAGCAGTACTTC.

This sequence joins TRBV5-4 and TRBJ1-1; D is possibly TRBD1 (5 bases). Trimming took 4 bases from V and 1 from J, leaving 14 bases between them. This CDR3 is built from 15 residues. Germline lookup yields CDR1 SGHNT and CDR2 YYREEE (reference sequence). The CDR3 DNA is TGTGCCAGCAGCAGGATTACGGGGGGGAACACTGAAGCTTTCTTT. It encodes CASSRITGGNTEAFF.

J is TRBJ1-1 and V is TRBV2; D gene unclear. Deletions cut 1 base from V and 2 bases from J, with 14 bases between. In germline, CDR1 is SNHLY, CDR2 FYNNEI. This CDR3 has 16 residues. This chain's CDR3 is CASSEDSSVLNTEAFF. The CDR3 DNA sequence: TGTGCCAGCAGTGAAGACTCTTCGGTCTTAAACACTGAAGCTTTCTTT.

The chain recombines TRBV5-3 with TRBJ2-7; D gene ambiguous. TRBV5-3 is assigned to the ORF class and has an uncertain function. There are 14 residues in the CDR3. Deletions cut 0 bases from V and 0 bases from J, with 7 bases between. The CDR3 sequence: CARSLDRNSYEQYF. For the CDR3, the DNA is TGTGCCAGAAGCTTGGATAGGAACTCCTACGAGCAGTACTTC.

The chain is built from TRBV5-8 and TRBJ1-2; the D gene is possibly TRBD1 (5 bases). Germline CDR1 and CDR2: SGHTS and YDEGEE. V was cut by 6 bases and J by 4 bases, with 16 bases left in between. This CDR3 comprises 14 residues. For the CDR3, the DNA is TGTGCCAGCAAAGTACAGGAGGCCCGCTATGGCTACACCTTC. It yields the protein CASKVQEARYGYTF. Combining the CDR3 with reference TRBV5-8 and TRBJ1-2 gives the whole variable domain EAGVTQSPTHLIKTRGQQATLRCSPISGHTSVYWYQQALGLGLQFLLWYDEGEERNRGNFPPRFSGRQFPNYSSELNVNALELEDSALYLCASKVQEARYGYTFGSGTRLTVV.

This clone was detected only a few times. The chain uses TRBV30 and TRBJ1-1; D is undetermined. CDR3 length equals 14 residues. V lost 4 bases and J 1 base, leaving 13 bases between the germline ends. From germline, CDR1 is GTSNPN and CDR2 SVGIG (reference sequence). DNA for the CDR3: TGTGCCTGGATGTCGTACGGATGGAACACTGAAGCTTTCTTT. This gives the protein CAWMSYGWNTEAFF.

This chain uses TRBV29-1 with TRBJ1-5, with 7 bases matching TRBD1. CDR3 size: 13 residues. J lost 5 bases, V lost 7 bases, and 8 bases had no gene match. In germline, CDR1 is SQVTM, CDR2 ANQGSEA. CDR3 sequence (DNA): TGCAGCGCCCAGACAGGGACGGATCAGCCCCAGCATTTT. Translated: CSAQTGTDQPQHF.

This clone was detected only a few times. V is TRBV6-1 and J is TRBJ2-2, with D possibly being TRBD2 (6 bases). CDR3 length: 18 amino acids. Germline values: CDR1 MNHNS, CDR2 SASEGT. V lost 0 bases, J lost 4 bases, and 18 bases lay in between. CDR3 amino acids: CASSEALLAGRGTGELFF. The CDR3 DNA reads TGTGCCAGCAGTGAAGCGCTTCTGGCGGGACGAGGCACCGGGGAGCTGTTTTTT.

This clone was seen more than once but under ten times. The gene calls are TRBV5-4 and TRBJ2-5; D gene unclear. The CDR3 is 15 amino acids. Germline CDR1 SGHNT, CDR2 YYREEE (reference sequence). Trimming removed 0 bases from V and 1 base from J, with 10 bases in between. The CDR3: CASSLDGFLQETQYF. The CDR3 DNA reads as TGTGCCAGCAGCTTGGATGGCTTCCTCCAAGAGACCCAGTACTTC.

The chain links TRBV27 to TRBJ1-2, with a possible D match to TRBD1 (5 bases). Looked up from germline, CDR1 is MNHEY and CDR2 is SMNVEV (reference sequence). This CDR3 spans 13 amino acids. Trimming removed 5 bases from V and 3 bases from J, with 10 bases in between. This chain's CDR3 is CASSLGAHYGYTF. CDR3 in DNA: TGTGCCAGCAGTCTCGGGGCCCACTATGGCTACACCTTC.

The J gene is TRBJ2-2, the V gene TRBV11-3; D gene uncertain. V was trimmed by 3 bases and J by 1 base, leaving 12 bases between them. CDR1 is SGHNT and CDR2 is YENEEA in the germline V gene. CDR3 length: 16 residues. The CDR3 protein is CASSFDGRMNTGELFF. CDR3 in DNA: TGTGCCAGCAGCTTCGATGGCAGGATGAACACCGGGGAGCTGTTTTTT.

The chain combines TRBV6-5 with TRBJ1-3; a weak D match, TRBD1 (6 bases). The CDR3 extends over 13 amino acids. Trimming removed 6 bases at V and 0 bases at J, with 6 bases between. Germline V gene data show CDR1 as MNHEY and CDR2 as SVGAGI. CDR3 sequence (DNA): TGTGCCAGCAGGGACAGCTCTGGAAACACCATATATTTT. Its translation is CASRDSSGNTIYF.

The chain carries TRBV9 and TRBJ1-1; D ambiguous. CDR1 and CDR2 from the germline V gene are SGDLS and YYNGEE. CDR3 length: 13 amino acids. Trimming stripped 2 bases from V and 3 bases from J, with 8 bases between. The CDR3 DNA sequence: TGTGCCAGCAGCGTGCAACTGGACACTGAAGCTTTCTTT. Amino acids: CASSVQLDTEAFF.

The CDR3 region is CASSSPWDRGREKLFF. The CDR3 nucleotides are TGTGCCAGCAGCTCCCCATGGGACAGGGGACGCGAAAAACTGTTTTTT. V and J are TRBV7-3 and TRBJ1-4; 10 bases line up with TRBD1. Germline CDR1 is SGHTA and CDR2 is FQGTGA. The CDR3 has 16 residues. The V gene end was trimmed by 4 bases and the J gene end by 8 bases; junction bases not matched to a gene: 10.

The chain carries TRBV27 and TRBJ2-7, with 9 nucleotides matching TRBD1. With V trimmed by 3 bases and J by 3 bases, 3 bases remained unmatched. Germline V gives CDR1 MNHEY, CDR2 SMNVEV (reference sequence). This CDR3 contains 14 residues. This chain's CDR3 is CASSLGTGIYEQYF. CDR3 sequence (DNA): TGTGCCAGCAGTTTGGGGACAGGGATCTACGAGCAGTACTTC.

The chain links TRBV6-5 to TRBJ2-5; D is undetermined. Germline V gives CDR1 MNHEY, CDR2 SVGAGI. This CDR3 comprises 16 residues. Trimming removed 0 bases at V and 1 base at J, with 12 bases between. CDR3 sequence (DNA): TGTGCCAGCAGTTACTCGTTCACAGCTACCCAAGAGACCCAGTACTTC. Translated: CASSYSFTATQETQYF.